These T cell receptor beta chains were read from a single sample in a study of blood T cell repertoires in COVID-19. The table came from immunoSEQ multiplex PCR; TCRdb's copy has only in-frame clones and leaves some out. Among 95,000 to 110,000 clones listed, roughly 89% were seen once. The sample was peripheral blood. These TCRs come from a woman of 80 years or more in a cohort sampled during active COVID-19. Each CDR3 is given with its conserved first and last residue. A D gene is named only where the DNA matches it firmly. A clone size is listed for some rows: how often the clone was seen (once, few, many), or a class if it is expanded.

>TRBD1|TRBV3-1/TRBV3-2|TRBJ2-6|NA
CASSPIRGGYGANVLTF
TGTGCCAGCAGCCCAATTCGAGGGGGCTACGGGGCCAACGTCCTGACTTTC
>NA|TRBV3-1/TRBV3-2|TRBJ1-1|NA
CASSQGGVINTEAFF
TGTGCCAGCAGCCAAGGGGGAGTCATTAACACTGAAGCTTTCTTT
>TRBD1|TRBV5-1|TRBJ2-6|NA
CASRRQGSGANVLTF
TGCGCCAGCCGAAGACAGGGCTCTGGGGCCAACGTCCTGACTTTC
>TRBD1|TRBV7-2|TRBJ2-7|NA
CASSSPPGGYEQYF
TGTGCCAGCAGTTCTCCCCCAGGGGGCTACGAGCAGTACTTC
>TRBD2|TRBV27|TRBJ2-3|few
CASSLSLARSGTQYF
TGTGCCAGCAGTTTAAGCCTAGCACGTAGCGGGACGCAGTATTTT
>TRBD2|TRBV29-1|TRBJ2-3|NA
CSVGLAGAADTQYF
TGCAGCGTGGGCCTAGCGGGGGCGGCAGATACGCAGTATTTT
>NA|TRBV6-1|TRBJ1-5|NA
CASSERLENPGMHQPQHF
TGTGCCAGCAGTGAGCGACTCGAGAACCCAGGGATGCATCAGCCCCAGCATTTT
>NA|TRBV2|TRBJ2-3|NA
CASNHDSSTDTQYF
TGTGCCAGCAACCACGACTCCTCCACAGATACGCAGTATTTT
>TRBD1|TRBV6-6|TRBJ1-6|NA
CASSTPGGNNSPLHF
TGTGCCAGCAGTACCCCAGGGGGGAATAATTCACCCCTCCACTTT
>TRBD1|TRBV18|TRBJ1-1|NA
CASSPQPGQMNTEAFF
TGTGCCAGCTCACCACAACCGGGACAGATGAACACTGAAGCTTTCTTT
>NA|TRBV6-6|TRBJ1-6|NA
CASSYLDSSSSPLHF
TGTGCCAGCAGTTACTTGGACAGTTCAAGCTCACCCCTCCACTTT
>TRBD2|TRBV2|TRBJ2-1|NA
CASSGASGRTYNEQFF
TGTGCCAGCAGTGGGGCTAGCGGGAGGACCTACAATGAGCAGTTCTTC
>NA|TRBV10-3|TRBJ2-3|few
CAISVNRDTQYF
TGTGCCATCAGTGTTAATAGAGATACGCAGTATTTT
>NA|TRBV18|TRBJ2-1|few
CASSPLRPRGDEQFF
TGTGCCAGCTCACCACTTAGGCCCCGCGGCGATGAGCAGTTCTTC
>NA|TRBV5-6|TRBJ2-3|NA
CASSSSSTDTQYF
TGTGCCAGCAGCTCCTCTAGCACAGATACGCAGTATTTT
>TRBD1|TRBV5-5|TRBJ2-4|NA
CASSWGQGAAKNIQYF
TGTGCCAGCAGCTGGGGACAGGGGGCGGCCAAAAACATTCAGTACTTC
>TRBD2|TRBV4-2|TRBJ2-3|NA
CASSPPGIAGGRDTQYF
TGTGCCAGCAGCCCCCCAGGCATAGCGGGGGGGCGCGATACGCAGTATTTT
>NA|TRBV5-1|TRBJ2-5|NA
CASSLGAAGTETQYF
TGCGCCAGCAGCTTGGGCGCGGCGGGAACGGAGACCCAGTACTTC
>NA|TRBV6-1|TRBJ1-5|NA
CASSEQEWSGPQHF
TGTGCCAGCAGTGAACAGGAGTGGAGCGGGCCCCAGCATTTT
>TRBD1|TRBV7-9|TRBJ1-1|NA
CASSSPGQSEAFF
TGTGCCAGCAGTTCTCCGGGACAGAGTGAAGCTTTCTTT
>TRBD1|TRBV30|TRBJ1-2|NA
CAWSNSGQGGGYGYTF
TGTGCCTGGAGTAACTCCGGACAGGGTGGGGGCTATGGCTACACCTTC
>TRBD1|TRBV3-1/TRBV3-2|TRBJ2-7|NA
CASSPIRTGLYEQYF
TGTGCCAGCAGCCCGATTAGGACAGGGCTCTACGAGCAGTACTTC
>TRBD2|TRBV9|TRBJ2-1|NA
CASSAIAGASYNEQFF
TGTGCCAGCAGCGCCATAGCGGGAGCATCCTACAATGAGCAGTTCTTC
>NA|TRBV30|TRBJ2-1|NA
CAWSMWGLRLNEQFF
TGTGCCTGGAGTATGTGGGGGCTGCGGTTGAATGAGCAGTTCTTC